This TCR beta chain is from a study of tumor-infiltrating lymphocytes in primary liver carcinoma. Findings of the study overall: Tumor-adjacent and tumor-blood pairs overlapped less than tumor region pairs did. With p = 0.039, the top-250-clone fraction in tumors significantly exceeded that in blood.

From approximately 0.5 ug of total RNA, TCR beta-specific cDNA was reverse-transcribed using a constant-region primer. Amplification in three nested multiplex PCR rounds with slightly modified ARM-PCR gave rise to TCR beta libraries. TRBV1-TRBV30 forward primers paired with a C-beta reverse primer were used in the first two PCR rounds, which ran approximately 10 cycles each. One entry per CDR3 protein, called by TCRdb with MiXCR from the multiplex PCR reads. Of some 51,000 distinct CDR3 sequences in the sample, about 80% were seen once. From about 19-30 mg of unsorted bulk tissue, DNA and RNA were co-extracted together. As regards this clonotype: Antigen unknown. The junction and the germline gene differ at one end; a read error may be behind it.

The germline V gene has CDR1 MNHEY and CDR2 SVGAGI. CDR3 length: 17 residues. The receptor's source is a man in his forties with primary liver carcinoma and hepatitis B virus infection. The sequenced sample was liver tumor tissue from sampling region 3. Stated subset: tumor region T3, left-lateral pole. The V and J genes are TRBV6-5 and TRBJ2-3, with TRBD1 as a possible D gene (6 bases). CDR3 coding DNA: TGTGCCAGCAGTTACTCACCGACAGGAATTAGCACAGATATGCAGTATTTT. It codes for CASSYSPTGISTDMQYF.